The 25 T cell receptor beta chains presented below share a single source sample, sequenced in a study of regulatory T cells in long-lasting Graves disease. Time point meaning: newly diagnosed GD, antithyroid drugs for less than 3 months. Extracted RNA from PBMCs served as the source of the TCR library. Investigators prepared the TCR beta libraries by applying iRepertoire HTBI primers and Arm-PCR of CDR3 regions. TCRdb used MiXCR to reprocess the multiplex PCR reads, holding one entry per CDR3 protein. The sample lists approximately 400,000 distinct CDR3 sequences, about 16% occurring once. The sample was peripheral blood mononuclear cells (PBMCs), taken at new diagnosis, from a patient treated with antithyroid drugs. These receptor sequences come from a female donor with Graves disease.

Ten or more counts support this clonotype. The DNA for the CDR3 is TGTGCCAGCAGGTCCGGGGGTAGGGACACCGGGGAGCTGTTTTTT. It translates to CASRSGGRDTGELFF. This chain links TRBV12-3 or TRBV12-4 with TRBJ2-2; D is perhaps TRBD2 (6 bases). CDR3 length equals 15 residues. Trimming removed 6 bases at V and 3 bases at J, with 14 bases between.

This clonotype was counted at least ten times. The genes are TRBV27 and TRBJ2-7; TRBD2 matches 9 bases. V shed 3 bases and J 0 bases; nucleotides not matched to a gene: 9. Germline CDR1 reads MNHEY; CDR2 reads SMNVEV (reference sequence). The CDR3 consists of 17 residues. The CDR3 DNA sequence: TGTGCCAGCAGTTTGATCTTTAGCGGGGGCACCTCCTACGAGCAGTACTTC. Its protein is CASSLIFSGGTSYEQYF.

This clonotype was seen repeatedly, ten times or more. The chain combines TRBV5-6 with TRBJ1-5, with 8 bases matching TRBD1. Germline-derived CDR1 and CDR2 are SGHDT and YYEEEE. The CDR3 is 14 amino acids. The ends lost 0 bases at V and 6 bases at J; junction bases unmatched: 2. CDR3 loop: CASSLGTGSQPQHF. The CDR3 DNA reads TGTGCCAGCAGCTTGGGGACAGGGAGTCAGCCCCAGCATTTT.

At least ten counts were recorded for this clonotype. The chain is built from TRBV2 and TRBJ2-2; tentative D call: TRBD2 (6 bases). Germline CDR1 is SNHLY and CDR2 is FYNNEI. This CDR3 has 14 amino acids. V was pared by 2 bases and J by 6 bases, with 10 bases between. The CDR3 is CASSERRGAGELFF. The CDR3, as DNA: TGTGCCAGCAGTGAAAGGAGGGGAGCCGGGGAGCTGTTTTTT.

This clonotype appeared many times. The V gene is TRBV6-2 or TRBV6-3, the J gene TRBJ1-6, with a tentative D call TRBD1 (6 bases). The germline V and J ends were trimmed by 5 bases and 3 bases, with 11 bases remaining between them. Germline-derived CDR1 and CDR2 are MNHEY and SVGEGT. The CDR3 has 15 residues. CDR3 DNA: TGTGCCAGCAGTGACAGGCCAATCTATAATTCACCCCTCCACTTT. It yields the protein CASSDRPIYNSPLHF.

This clonotype qualifies as medium-sized. The gene calls are TRBV6-5 and TRBJ1-1; D is undetermined. From germline, CDR1 is MNHEY and CDR2 SVGAGI. Trimming stripped 1 base from V and 3 bases from J, with 12 bases between. The length of the CDR3 is 15 residues. CDR3 DNA: TGTGCCAGCAGTTACTTGCCGGGAAGGGACACTGAAGCTTTCTTT. The encoded protein is CASSYLPGRDTEAFF.

On this clonotype: A much larger clone sits a single nucleotide away, making a read error possible. The chain uses TRBV19 and TRBJ1-1, with a tentative D call TRBD1 (5 bases). This CDR3 has 21 amino acids. V lost 0 bases and J lost 0, with 26 bases in between. Germline V gives CDR1 LNHDA, CDR2 SQIVND (reference sequence). CDR3 amino acids: CASSIEPGLAIYSELNTEAFF. Here the CDR3 DNA reads TGTGCCAGTAGTATAGAACCGGGACTGGCGATTTACTCGGAGTTGAACACTGAAGCTTTCTTT.

V and J are TRBV9 and TRBJ1-6; tentative D call: TRBD1 (5 bases). V lost 4 bases and J lost 7, with 21 bases in between. Germline V gene data show CDR1 as SGDLS and CDR2 as YYNGEE. The CDR3 runs to 17 residues. Here the CDR3 reads CASSRGGRGGGNSPLHF. The CDR3 DNA reads as TGTGCCAGCAGCCGCGGAGGGAGGGGCGGGGGAAATTCACCCCTCCACTTT.

This clonotype was observed at least ten times. This sequence joins TRBV28 and TRBJ2-6; 7 bases align to TRBD1. The J segment lost 2 bases and the V segment lost 5 bases, leaving 12 bases of the junction unmatched. The CDR3 consists of 18 residues. The germline gives CDR1 MDHEN, CDR2 SYDVKM. This CDR3 reads CASSTRFRQGAGANVLTF. The CDR3, as DNA: TGTGCCAGCAGTACTAGGTTCCGCCAGGGGGCTGGGGCCAACGTCCTGACTTTC.

This clonotype was seen many times. The V call is TRBV4-1, the J call TRBJ2-7, with unresolved D. The ends were cut back, 1 base at V and 7 bases at J, with 14 bases in the middle. The CDR3 has 14 amino acids. The germline V gene has CDR1 MGHRA and CDR2 YSYEKL. CDR3 nucleotides: TGCGCCAGCAGCCAAGGTCCCATCACAAGGGAGCAGTACTTC. Translating it yields CASSQGPITREQYF.

This clonotype came up a few times. The chain combines TRBV9 with TRBJ2-7; TRBD2 matches 9 bases. V lost 4 bases to trimming and J lost 4 bases; unmatched junction nucleotides: 9. This CDR3 has 15 amino acids. Germline values: CDR1 SGDLS, CDR2 YYNGEE. The CDR3 reads CASSPREGGMYEQYF. DNA of the CDR3: TGTGCCAGCAGCCCGCGGGAGGGCGGAATGTACGAGCAGTACTTC.

This clonotype has a count of ten or more. The chain joins TRBV12-5 to TRBJ1-1; 7 bases match TRBD1. The germline CDR1 and CDR2 sequences are LGHNT and FRNRAP. V dropped 2 bases and J dropped 4; count of bases not matched to a gene: 13. The CDR3 length is 17 residues. CDR3 sequence reads: CASGLPVTGDRVTEAFF. As DNA, the CDR3 is TGTGCTAGTGGTTTGCCTGTCACAGGGGATCGGGTCACTGAAGCTTTCTTT.

The chain joins TRBV9 to TRBJ2-7; D may correspond to TRBD1 or TRBD2 (5 bases each). The CDR3 extends over 13 amino acids. Germline V gene sequence: CDR1 SGDLS, CDR2 YYNGEE. V dropped 4 bases and J dropped 5 bases, with 13 bases sitting between them. This CDR3 is CASSYGTTDEQYF. CDR3 DNA: TGTGCCAGCAGCTATGGGACCACGGACGAGCAGTACTTC. The variable domain in full, with the rest retrieved from reference TRBV9 and TRBJ2-7, is DSGVTQTPKHLITATGQRVTLRCSPRSGDLSVYWYQQSLDQGLQFLIQYYNGEERAKGNILERFSAQQFPDLHSELNLSSLELGDSALYFCASSYGTTDEQYFGPGTRLTVT.

V and J are TRBV28 and TRBJ2-2; 8 bases agree with TRBD1. The CDR3 is 20 residues long. The germline CDR1 and CDR2 sequences are MDHEN and SYDVKM. Losses at the gene ends were 1 base for V and 5 bases for J; bases not matched to a gene: 18. In nucleotides, the CDR3 is TGTGCCAGCAGTTTATTTTCTTACAGGGGGATCAGTTTGGAGACCGGGGAGCTGTTTTTT. This encodes CASSLFSYRGISLETGELFF.

There are many counts of this clonotype. The J gene is TRBJ1-4, the V gene TRBV30; TRBD1 might be the D (5 bases). Germline CDR1 and CDR2: GTSNPN and SVGIG (reference sequence). The CDR3 is made up of 12 amino acids. The V end was cut by 3 bases, the J end by 13 bases, with 15 bases between. This CDR3 reads CAWSDGHTTLFF. CDR3 nucleotides: TGTGCCTGGAGCGACGGACACACGACACTGTTTTTT.

This clonotype was seen many times. The V call is TRBV27, the J call TRBJ2-1, with a tentative D call TRBD2 (5 bases). V was shortened by 5 bases and J by 14 bases, with 19 bases between the two germline ends. The CDR3 is 13 residues long. The germline CDR1 and CDR2 sequences are MNHEY and SMNVEV (reference sequence). The CDR3 nucleotides are TGTGCCAGCAGTCTTATAGGAGGCCGACCGAAGTTCTTC. Translation gives CASSLIGGRPKFF.

This clonotype occurred many times. The chain carries TRBV12-3 or TRBV12-4 and TRBJ2-2; 9 nucleotides match TRBD2. This CDR3 region has 15 residues. Losses at the gene ends were 4 bases for V and 7 bases for J; bases not matched to a gene: 7. This CDR3 reads CASSYASGMSGELFF. The DNA of the CDR3 is TGTGCCAGCAGTTACGCTAGCGGGATGAGCGGGGAGCTGTTTTTT.

This clonotype was observed at least ten times. CDR3 in DNA: TGTGCCAGCAGTTTCGGTAGCGGGAGGTACGAGCAGTACTTC. Protein: CASSFGSGRYEQYF. The genes are TRBV27 and TRBJ2-7; TRBD2 matches at 10 bases. The junction had 3 bases not matched to a gene; V was cut back by 3 bases and J by 4 bases. This CDR3 spans 14 amino acids. Germline lookup yields CDR1 MNHEY and CDR2 SMNVEV (reference sequence).

As to this clonotype: The CDR3 carries no conserved terminal phenylalanine or tryptophan, so it likely arises from a read error. The chain joins TRBV10-3 to TRBJ1-1; possibly TRBD1 for D (5 bases). The germline CDR1 and CDR2 sequences are ENHRY and SYGVKD. There are 13 residues in the CDR3. DNA of the CDR3: TGTGCCACCGTGGGGGGGAGCAACACTAAAGCTTTCTCT. Translating gives CATVGGSNTKAFS.

This clonotype has ten or more counts. The genes are TRBV11-3 and TRBJ1-1; 9 bases map to TRBD1. Trimming at V came to 5 bases and at J to 8 bases, leaving 6 bases not matched to a gene. CDR3 length equals 13 residues. Germline V gene data show CDR1 as SGHNT and CDR2 as YENEEA. The CDR3 sequence is CASSHGQGMEAFF. The DNA for the CDR3 is TGTGCCAGCAGCCACGGACAGGGGATGGAAGCTTTCTTT.

The chain joins TRBV19 to TRBJ1-2; D possibly corresponds to TRBD1 (6 bases). Germline V gene data show CDR1 as LNHDA and CDR2 as SQIVND (reference sequence). CDR3 length: 15 residues. Trimming removed 5 bases from V and 2 bases from J, with 15 bases in between. CDR3 in DNA: TGTGCCAGTAGTTTCCTTCGGACAGCGAACTATGGCTACACCTTC. As protein: CASSFLRTANYGYTF. Full variable domain (missing parts from reference TRBV19 and TRBJ1-2): DGGITQSPKYLFRKEGQNVTLSCEQNLNHDAMYWYRQDPGQGLRLIYYSQIVNDFQKGDIAEGYSVSREKKESFPLTVTSAQKNPTAFYLCASSFLRTANYGYTFGSGTRLTVV.

There are many counts of this clonotype. At one of its ends the junction is not consistent with the germline gene, which may arise from a read error. The V call is TRBV7-2, the J call TRBJ2-3, with 8 bases identical to TRBD2. The CDR3 contains 19 residues. CDR1 is SGHTA and CDR2 is FQGNSA in the germline V gene. The chain's CDR3 is CASSLVGGGPARGTDTQYF. The CDR3 DNA sequence: TGTGCCAGCAGCTTAGTGGGCGGGGGGCCGGCCCGGGGCACCGATACGCAGTATTTT.

In this sample, this clonotype turned up many times. The chain has TRBV6-1 and TRBJ2-7; 10 positions agree with TRBD2. Trimming removed 7 bases from V and 4 bases from J; junction bases left unmatched: 7. The length of the CDR3 is 14 residues. Germline V gives CDR1 MNHNS, CDR2 SASEGT. The CDR3 nucleotides read TGTGCCAGCAATCAGCGGGAGGGCCCTTACGAGCAGTACTTC. It encodes CASNQREGPYEQYF.

There are many counts of this clonotype. J is TRBJ2-1 and V is TRBV7-9, with TRBD1 matching 8 bases. This CDR3 has 15 residues. CDR1 and CDR2 from the germline V gene are SEHNR and FQNEAQ (reference sequence). The junction had 4 bases not matched to a gene; V was cut back by 4 bases and J by 2 bases. The CDR3 DNA reads TGTGCCAGCAGCTATGACAGGGGAACCTACAATGAGCAGTTCTTC. Residues: CASSYDRGTYNEQFF. Drawing the rest from reference TRBV7-9 and TRBJ2-1, the complete variable domain is DTGVSQNPRHKITKRGQNVTFRCDPISEHNRLYWYRQTLGQGPEFLTYFQNEAQLEKSRLLSDRFSAERPKGSFSTLEIQRTEQGDSAMYLCASSYDRGTYNEQFFGPGTRLTVL.

This clonotype occurred many times. The junction departs from germline at one end; a sequencing error may be responsible. The chain has TRBV6-1 and TRBJ1-1, with 8 bases identical to TRBD1. CDR3 length: 15 residues. CDR1 is MNHNS, CDR2 SASEGT, per germline. The CDR3 region has the DNA TGTGCCAGCAGTCAAGCACGGACAGGGTTTACTGAAGCTTTCTTT. It encodes CASSQARTGFTEAFF.